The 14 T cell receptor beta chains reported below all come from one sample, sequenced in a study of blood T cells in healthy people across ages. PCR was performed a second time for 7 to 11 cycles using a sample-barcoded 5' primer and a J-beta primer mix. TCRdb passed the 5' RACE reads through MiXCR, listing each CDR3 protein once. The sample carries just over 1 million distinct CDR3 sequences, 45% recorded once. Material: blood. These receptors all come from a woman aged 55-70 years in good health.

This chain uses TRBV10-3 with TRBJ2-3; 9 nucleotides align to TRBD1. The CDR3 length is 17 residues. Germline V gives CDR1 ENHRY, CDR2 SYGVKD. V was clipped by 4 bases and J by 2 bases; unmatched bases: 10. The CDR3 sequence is CAISGPGQGSNTDTQYF. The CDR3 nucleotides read TGTGCCATCAGTGGTCCGGGACAGGGTTCTAACACAGATACGCAGTATTTT.

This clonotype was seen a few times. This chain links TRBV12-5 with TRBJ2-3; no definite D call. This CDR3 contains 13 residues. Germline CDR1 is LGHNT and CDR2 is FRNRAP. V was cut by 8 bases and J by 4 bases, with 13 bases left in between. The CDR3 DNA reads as TGTGCTAGTCAAAGACGCGTGTCAGATACGCAGTATTTT. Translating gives CASQRRVSDTQYF. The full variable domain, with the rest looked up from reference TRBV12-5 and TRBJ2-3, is DARVTQTPRHKVTEMGQEVTMRCQPILGHNTVFWYRQTMMQGLELLAYFRNRAPLDDSGMPKDRFSAEMPDATLATLKIQPSEPRDSAVYFCASQRRVSDTQYFGPGTRLTVL.

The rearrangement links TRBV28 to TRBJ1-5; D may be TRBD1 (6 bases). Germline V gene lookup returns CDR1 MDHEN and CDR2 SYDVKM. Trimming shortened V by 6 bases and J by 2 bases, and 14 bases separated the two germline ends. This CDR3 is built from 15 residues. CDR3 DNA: TGTGCCAGCAGAACAGGGTGGCTTGGCAATCAGCCCCAGCATTTT. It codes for CASRTGWLGNQPQHF.

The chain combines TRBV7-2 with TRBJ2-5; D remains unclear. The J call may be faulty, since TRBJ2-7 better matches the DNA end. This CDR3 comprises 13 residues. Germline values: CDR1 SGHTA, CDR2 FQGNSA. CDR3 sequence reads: CASSLGSHYEQYF. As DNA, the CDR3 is TGTGCCAGCAGCTTAGGATCACACTACGAGCAGTACTTC.

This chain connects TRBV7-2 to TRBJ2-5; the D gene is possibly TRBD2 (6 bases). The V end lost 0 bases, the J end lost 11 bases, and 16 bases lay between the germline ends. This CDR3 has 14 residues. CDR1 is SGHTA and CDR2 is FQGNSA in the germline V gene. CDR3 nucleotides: TGTGCCAGCAGCTTAGCGGGCAGGAGTCGGGAGCAGTACTTC. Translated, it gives CASSLAGRSREQYF.

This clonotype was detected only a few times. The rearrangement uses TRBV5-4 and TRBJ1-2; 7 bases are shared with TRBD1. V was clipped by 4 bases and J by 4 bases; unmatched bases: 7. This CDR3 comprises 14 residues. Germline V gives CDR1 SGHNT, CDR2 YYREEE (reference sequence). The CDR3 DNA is TGTGCCAGCAGCACAAACAGGGGCCTCTATGGCTACACCTTC. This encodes CASSTNRGLYGYTF. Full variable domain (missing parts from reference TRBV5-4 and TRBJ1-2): ETGVTQSPTHLIKTRGQQVTLRCSSQSGHNTVSWYQQALGQGPQFIFQYYREEENGRGNFPPRFSGLQFPNYSSELNVNALELDDSALYLCASSTNRGLYGYTFGSGTRLTVV.

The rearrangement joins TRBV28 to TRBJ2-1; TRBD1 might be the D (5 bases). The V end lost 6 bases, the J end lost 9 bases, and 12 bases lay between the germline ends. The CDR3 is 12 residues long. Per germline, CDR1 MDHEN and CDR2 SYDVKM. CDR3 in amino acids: CASRWTYGEQFF. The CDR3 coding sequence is TGTGCCAGCAGATGGACATACGGTGAGCAGTTCTTC. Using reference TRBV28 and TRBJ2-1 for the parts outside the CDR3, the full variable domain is DVKVTQSSRYLVKRTGEKVFLECVQDMDHENMFWYRQDPGLGLRLIYFSYDVKMKEKGDIPEGYSVSREKKERFSLILESASTNQTSMYLCASRWTYGEQFFGPGTRLTVL.

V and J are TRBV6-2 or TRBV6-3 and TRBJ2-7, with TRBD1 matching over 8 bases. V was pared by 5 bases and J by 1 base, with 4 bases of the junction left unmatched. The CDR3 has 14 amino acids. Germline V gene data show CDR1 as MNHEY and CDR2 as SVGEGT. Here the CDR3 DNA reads TGTGCCAGCAGTGCCGACAGGGGTTCCTACGAGCAGTACTTC. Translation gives CASSADRGSYEQYF.

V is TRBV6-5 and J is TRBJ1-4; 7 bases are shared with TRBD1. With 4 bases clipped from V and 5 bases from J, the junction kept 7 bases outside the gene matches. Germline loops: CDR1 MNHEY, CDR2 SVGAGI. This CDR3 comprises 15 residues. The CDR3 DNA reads TGTGCCAGCAGTTTCGGACAGGCTTGGAATGAAAAACTGTTTTTT. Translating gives CASSFGQAWNEKLFF.

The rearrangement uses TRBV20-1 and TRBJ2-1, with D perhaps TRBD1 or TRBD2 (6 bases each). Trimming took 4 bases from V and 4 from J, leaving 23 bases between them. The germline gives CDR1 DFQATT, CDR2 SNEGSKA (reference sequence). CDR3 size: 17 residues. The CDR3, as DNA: TGCAGTGCTACAGACTGGATCGGGGGCGGGACGTACAATGAGCAGTTCTTC. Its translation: CSATDWIGGGTYNEQFF.

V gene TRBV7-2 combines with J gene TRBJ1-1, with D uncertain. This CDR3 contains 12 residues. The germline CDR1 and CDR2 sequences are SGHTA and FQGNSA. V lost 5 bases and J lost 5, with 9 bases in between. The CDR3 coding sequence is TGTGCCAGCAGCCAATCGTGGACTGAAGCTTTCTTT. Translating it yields CASSQSWTEAFF.

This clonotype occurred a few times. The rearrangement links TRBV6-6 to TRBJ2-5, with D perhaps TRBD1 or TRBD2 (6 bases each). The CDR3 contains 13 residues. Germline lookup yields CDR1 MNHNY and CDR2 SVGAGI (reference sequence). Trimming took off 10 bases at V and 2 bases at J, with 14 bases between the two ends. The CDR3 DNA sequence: TGTGCCACCCGGGGGCAGGGACAAGAGACCCAGTACTTC. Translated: CATRGQGQETQYF.

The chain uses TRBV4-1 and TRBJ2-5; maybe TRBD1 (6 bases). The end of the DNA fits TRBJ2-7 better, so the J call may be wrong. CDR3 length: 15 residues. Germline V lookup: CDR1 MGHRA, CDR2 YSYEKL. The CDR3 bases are TGCGCCAGCAGCCAAGATGGGACATTTGACTACGAGCAGTACTTC. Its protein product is CASSQDGTFDYEQYF.

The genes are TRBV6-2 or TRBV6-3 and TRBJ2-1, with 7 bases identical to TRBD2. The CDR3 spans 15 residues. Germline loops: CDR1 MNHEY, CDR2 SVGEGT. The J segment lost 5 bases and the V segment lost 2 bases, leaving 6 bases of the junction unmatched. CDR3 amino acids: CASSYDGRNNNEQFF. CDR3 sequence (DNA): TGTGCCAGCAGTTACGACGGGAGGAACAACAATGAGCAGTTCTTC.